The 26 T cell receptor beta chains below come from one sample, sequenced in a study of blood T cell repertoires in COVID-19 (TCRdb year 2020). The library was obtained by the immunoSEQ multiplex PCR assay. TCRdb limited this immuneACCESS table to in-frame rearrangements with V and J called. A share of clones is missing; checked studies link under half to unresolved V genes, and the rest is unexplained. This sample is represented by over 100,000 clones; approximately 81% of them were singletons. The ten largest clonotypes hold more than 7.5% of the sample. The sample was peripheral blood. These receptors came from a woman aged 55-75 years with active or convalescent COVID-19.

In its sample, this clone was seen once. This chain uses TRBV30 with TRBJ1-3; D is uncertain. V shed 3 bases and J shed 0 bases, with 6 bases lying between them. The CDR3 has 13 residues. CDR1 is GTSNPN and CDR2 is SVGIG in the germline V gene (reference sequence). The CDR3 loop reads CAWRSFSGNTIYF. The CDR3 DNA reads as TGTGCCTGGAGGTCCTTCTCTGGAAACACCATATATTTT.

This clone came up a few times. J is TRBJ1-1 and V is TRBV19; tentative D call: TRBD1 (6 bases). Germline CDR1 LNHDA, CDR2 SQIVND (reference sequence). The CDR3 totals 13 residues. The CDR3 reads CASRIQGLTEAFF. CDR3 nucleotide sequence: TGTGCATCGCGTATCCAGGGGTTGACTGAAGCTTTCTTT.

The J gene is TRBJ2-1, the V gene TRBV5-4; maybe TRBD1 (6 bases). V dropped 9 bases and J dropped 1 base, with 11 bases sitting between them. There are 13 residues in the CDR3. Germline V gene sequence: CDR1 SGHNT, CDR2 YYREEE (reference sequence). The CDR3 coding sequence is TGTGCCATAGCAGGGGAATCCTACAATGAGCAGTTCTTC. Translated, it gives CAIAGESYNEQFF.

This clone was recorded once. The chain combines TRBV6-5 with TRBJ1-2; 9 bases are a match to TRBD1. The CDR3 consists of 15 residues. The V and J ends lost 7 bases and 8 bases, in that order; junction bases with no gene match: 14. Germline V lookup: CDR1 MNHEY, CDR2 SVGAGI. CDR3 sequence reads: CASTRVSGTGSGYTF. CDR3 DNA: TGTGCCAGCACCCGCGTGTCCGGGACAGGGTCGGGCTACACCTTC.

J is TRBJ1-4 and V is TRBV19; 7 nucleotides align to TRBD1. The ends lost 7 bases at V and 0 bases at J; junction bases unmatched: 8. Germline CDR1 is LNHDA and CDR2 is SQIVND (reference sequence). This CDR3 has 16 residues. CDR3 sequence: CASIHGTGATNEKLFF. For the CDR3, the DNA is TGTGCCAGTATCCATGGAACAGGGGCAACTAATGAAAAACTGTTTTTT.

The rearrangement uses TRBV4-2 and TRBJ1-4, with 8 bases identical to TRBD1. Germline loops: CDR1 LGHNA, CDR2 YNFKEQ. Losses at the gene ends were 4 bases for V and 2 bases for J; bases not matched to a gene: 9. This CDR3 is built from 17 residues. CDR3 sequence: CASSPQGQEFTNEKLFF. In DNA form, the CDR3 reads TGTGCCAGCAGCCCACAGGGACAGGAGTTTACTAATGAAAAACTGTTTTTT.

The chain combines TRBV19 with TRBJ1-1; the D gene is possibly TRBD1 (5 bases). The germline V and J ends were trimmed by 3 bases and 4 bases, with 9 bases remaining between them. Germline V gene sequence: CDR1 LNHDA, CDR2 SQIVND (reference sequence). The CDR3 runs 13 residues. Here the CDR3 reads CASSMGGSTEAFF. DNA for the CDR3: TGTGCCAGTAGTATGGGGGGGAGCACTGAAGCTTTCTTT.

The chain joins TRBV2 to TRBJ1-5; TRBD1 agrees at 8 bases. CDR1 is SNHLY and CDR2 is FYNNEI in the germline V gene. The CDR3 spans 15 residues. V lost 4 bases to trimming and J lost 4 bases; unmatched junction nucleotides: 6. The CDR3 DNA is TGTGCCAGCAGTGCGGACAGGGAACGAAATCAGCCCCAGCATTTT. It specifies CASSADRERNQPQHF.

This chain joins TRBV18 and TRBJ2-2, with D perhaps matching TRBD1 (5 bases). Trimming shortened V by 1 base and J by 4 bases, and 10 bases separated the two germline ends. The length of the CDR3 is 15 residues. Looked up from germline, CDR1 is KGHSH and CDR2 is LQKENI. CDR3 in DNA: TGTGCCAGCTCACCACAAAGGGGCCCCACCGGGGAGCTGTTTTTT. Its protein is CASSPQRGPTGELFF.

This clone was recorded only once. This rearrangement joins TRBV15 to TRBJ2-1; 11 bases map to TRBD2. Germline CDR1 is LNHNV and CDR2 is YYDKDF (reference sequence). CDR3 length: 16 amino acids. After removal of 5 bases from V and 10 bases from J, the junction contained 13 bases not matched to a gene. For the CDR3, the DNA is TGTGCCACCAGCGACCCCGATAGCGGGGGGGATGGCGAGCAGTTCTTC. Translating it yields CATSDPDSGGDGEQFF.

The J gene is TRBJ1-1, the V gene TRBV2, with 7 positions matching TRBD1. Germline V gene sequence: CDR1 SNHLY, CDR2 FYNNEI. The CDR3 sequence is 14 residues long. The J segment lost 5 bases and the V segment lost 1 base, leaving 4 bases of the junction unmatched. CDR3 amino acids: CASSEDRGGTEAFF. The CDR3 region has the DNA TGTGCCAGCAGTGAAGACAGGGGAGGAACTGAAGCTTTCTTT. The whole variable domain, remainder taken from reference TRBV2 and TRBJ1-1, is EPEVTQTPSHQVTQMGQEVILRCVPISNHLYFYWYRQILGQKVEFLVSFYNNEISEKSEIFDDQFSVERPDGSNFTLKIRSTKLEDSAMYFCASSEDRGGTEAFFGQGTRLTVV.

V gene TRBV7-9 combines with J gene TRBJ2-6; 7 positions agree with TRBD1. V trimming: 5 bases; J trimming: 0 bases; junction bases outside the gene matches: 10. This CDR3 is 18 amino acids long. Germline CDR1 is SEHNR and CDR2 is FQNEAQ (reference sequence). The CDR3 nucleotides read TGTGCCAGCAGCATAACAGGGGTTTATATCTCTGGGGCCAACGTCCTGACTTTC. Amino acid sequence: CASSITGVYISGANVLTF.

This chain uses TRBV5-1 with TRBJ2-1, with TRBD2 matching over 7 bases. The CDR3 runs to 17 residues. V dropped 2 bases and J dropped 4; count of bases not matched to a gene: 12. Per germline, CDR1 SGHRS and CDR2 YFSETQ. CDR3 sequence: CASSFNPTSGAYNEQFF. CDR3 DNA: TGCGCCAGCAGCTTCAACCCGACCAGCGGGGCTTACAATGAGCAGTTCTTC.

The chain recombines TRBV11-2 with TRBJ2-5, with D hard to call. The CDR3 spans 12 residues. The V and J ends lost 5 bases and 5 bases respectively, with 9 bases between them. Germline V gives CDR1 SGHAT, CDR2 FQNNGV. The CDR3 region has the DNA TGTGCCAGCAGCGTCGACTTGGAGACCCAGTACTTC. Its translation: CASSVDLETQYF.

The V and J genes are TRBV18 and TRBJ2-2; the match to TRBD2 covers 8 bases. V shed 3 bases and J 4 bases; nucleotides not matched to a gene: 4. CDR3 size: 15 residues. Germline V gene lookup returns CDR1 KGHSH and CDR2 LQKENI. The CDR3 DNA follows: TGTGCCAGCTCACCCTATGCGGGAGGCACCGGGGAGCTGTTTTTT. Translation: CASSPYAGGTGELFF.

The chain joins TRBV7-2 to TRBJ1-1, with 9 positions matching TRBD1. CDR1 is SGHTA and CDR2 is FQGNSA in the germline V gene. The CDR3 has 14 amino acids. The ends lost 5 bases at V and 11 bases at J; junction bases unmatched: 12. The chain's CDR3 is CASSAYNRGLFAFF. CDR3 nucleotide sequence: TGTGCCAGCAGCGCCTATAACAGGGGGCTTTTCGCTTTCTTT. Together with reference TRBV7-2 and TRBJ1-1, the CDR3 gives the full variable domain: GAGVSQSPSNKVTEKGKDVELRCDPISGHTALYWYRQSLGQGLEFLIYFQGNSAPDKSGLPSDRFSAERTGGSVSTLTIQRTQQEDSAVYLCASSAYNRGLFAFFGQGTRLTVV.

CDR3 sequence: CASSRAEPWELLNEQFF. Here the CDR3 DNA reads TGCGCCAGCAGCCGGGCAGAACCTTGGGAGCTACTCAATGAGCAGTTCTTC. The V and J genes are TRBV4-3 and TRBJ2-1, with a weak D call TRBD2 (5 bases). The germline CDR1 and CDR2 sequences are LGHNA and YSLEER. The CDR3 extends over 17 amino acids. V lost 4 bases and J 6 bases, leaving 22 bases between the germline ends.

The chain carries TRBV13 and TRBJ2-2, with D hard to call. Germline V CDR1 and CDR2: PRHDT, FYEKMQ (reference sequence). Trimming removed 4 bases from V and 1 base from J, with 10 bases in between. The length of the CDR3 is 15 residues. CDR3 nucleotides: TGTGCCAGCAGCTCCTATAGTGTGAACACCGGGGAGCTGTTTTTT. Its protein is CASSSYSVNTGELFF.

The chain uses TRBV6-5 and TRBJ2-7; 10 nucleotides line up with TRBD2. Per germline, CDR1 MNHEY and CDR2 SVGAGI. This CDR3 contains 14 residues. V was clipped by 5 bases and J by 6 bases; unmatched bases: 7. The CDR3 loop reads CASSPGLATTEQYF. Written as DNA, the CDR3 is TGTGCCAGCAGTCCGGGACTAGCGACAACCGAGCAGTACTTC.

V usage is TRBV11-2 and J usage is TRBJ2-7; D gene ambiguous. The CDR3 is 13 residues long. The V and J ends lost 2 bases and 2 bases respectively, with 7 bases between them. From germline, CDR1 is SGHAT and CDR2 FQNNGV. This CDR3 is CASSLSTAYEQYF. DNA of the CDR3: TGTGCCAGCAGCTTATCCACTGCCTACGAGCAGTACTTC.

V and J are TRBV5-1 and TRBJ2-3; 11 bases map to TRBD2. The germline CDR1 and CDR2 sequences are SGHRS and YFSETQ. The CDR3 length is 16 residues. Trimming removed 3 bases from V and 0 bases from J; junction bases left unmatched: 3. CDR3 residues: CASSSLAGVSTDTQYF. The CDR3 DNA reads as TGCGCCAGCAGCTCACTAGCGGGAGTAAGCACAGATACGCAGTATTTT.

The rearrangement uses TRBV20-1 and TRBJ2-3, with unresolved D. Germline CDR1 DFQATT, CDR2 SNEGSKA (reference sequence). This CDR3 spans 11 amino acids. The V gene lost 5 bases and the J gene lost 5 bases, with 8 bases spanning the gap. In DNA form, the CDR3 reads TGCAGTGCTTCCCCGGGAGATACGCAGTATTTT. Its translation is CSASPGDTQYF.

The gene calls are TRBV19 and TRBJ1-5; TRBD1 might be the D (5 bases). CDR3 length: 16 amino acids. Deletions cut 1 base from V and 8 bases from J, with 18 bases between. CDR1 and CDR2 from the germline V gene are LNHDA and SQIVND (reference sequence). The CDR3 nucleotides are TGTGCCAGTAGTATAGCCGAAGGGACTGCCCGCGAGCCCCAGCATTTT. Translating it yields CASSIAEGTAREPQHF.

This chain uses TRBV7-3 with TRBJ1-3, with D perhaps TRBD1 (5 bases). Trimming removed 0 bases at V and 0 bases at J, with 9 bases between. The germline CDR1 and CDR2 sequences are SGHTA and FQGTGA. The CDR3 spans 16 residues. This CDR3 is CASSLTGGFSGNTIYF. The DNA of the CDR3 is TGTGCCAGCAGCTTAACGGGGGGTTTCTCTGGAAACACCATATATTTT.

CDR3 sequence: CASSLQTGGFTEAFF. CDR3 DNA: TGTGCCAGCAGCCTGCAGACAGGGGGCTTCACTGAAGCTTTCTTT. This chain uses TRBV7-6 with TRBJ1-1, with TRBD1 identical over 10 bases. Germline-derived CDR1 and CDR2 are SGHVS and FNYEAQ. V was clipped by 5 bases and J by 4 bases; unmatched bases: 7. The CDR3 is made up of 15 amino acids.

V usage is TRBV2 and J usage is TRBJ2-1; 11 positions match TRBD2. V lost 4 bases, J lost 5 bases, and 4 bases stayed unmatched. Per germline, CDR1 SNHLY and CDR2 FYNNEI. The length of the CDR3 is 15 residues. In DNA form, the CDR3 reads TGTGCCAGCAGTGCGACTAGCGGGAATAACAATGAGCAGTTCTTC. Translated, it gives CASSATSGNNNEQFF.